Listed below are T cell receptor beta chains from one sample, sequenced in a study of beta chain features in type 1 diabetes. Assay: immunoSEQ multiplex PCR; the TCRdb copy retains only in-frame clones and omits some. The repertoire holds approximately 300,000 clones, with around 10% as singletons. Source material: naive CD4+ T cells from blood. The receptors stem from a woman younger than 45 in good health. CDR3s include the opening cysteine and the closing phenylalanine or tryptophan. Each record gives: J gene, D gene, clone size, V gene, CDR3 protein, CDR3 DNA. D genes are given only for firm matches. Size tells how often a clone was seen (once, few, many) or the class of an expanded clone, and some rows leave it out.

j_gene: TRBJ2-2
d_gene: -
abundance: -
v_gene: TRBV5-1
CDR3aa: CASSLDRAWAGELFF
CDR3nt: TGCGCCAGCAGCTTGGACAGGGCGTGGGCCGGGGAGCTGTTTTTT

j_gene: TRBJ2-7
d_gene: TRBD1
abundance: few
v_gene: TRBV29-1
CDR3aa: CSAARQGFHEQYF
CDR3nt: TGCAGCGCCGCGAGACAGGGTTTCCACGAGCAGTACTTC

j_gene: TRBJ2-1
d_gene: -
abundance: -
v_gene: TRBV25-1
CDR3aa: CASSDSTYGAAYNEQFF
CDR3nt: TGTGCCAGCAGTGATTCTACGTATGGGGCGGCCTACAATGAGCAGTTCTTC

j_gene: TRBJ1-4
d_gene: TRBD1
abundance: -
v_gene: TRBV4-1
CDR3aa: CASSQYLQTGKRNEKLFF
CDR3nt: TGCGCCAGCAGCCAATATCTCCAGACAGGGAAGAGAAATGAAAAACTGTTTTTT

j_gene: TRBJ2-5
d_gene: -
abundance: few
v_gene: TRBV29-1
CDR3aa: CSVDEAQETQYF
CDR3nt: TGCAGCGTTGATGAGGCCCAAGAGACCCAGTACTTC

j_gene: TRBJ2-3
d_gene: -
abundance: few
v_gene: TRBV21-1
CDR3aa: CASRARTSGGSTDTQYF
CDR3nt: TGTGCCAGCAGAGCCCGGACTAGCGGGGGAAGCACAGATACGCAGTATTTT

j_gene: TRBJ2-6
d_gene: TRBD2
abundance: -
v_gene: TRBV5-1
CDR3aa: CASSRTTSGSWSGANVLTF
CDR3nt: TGCGCCAGCAGCAGAACCACTAGCGGGAGTTGGTCTGGGGCCAACGTCCTGACTTTC

j_gene: TRBJ1-2
d_gene: -
abundance: few
v_gene: TRBV21-1
CDR3aa: CASSSGGGYTF
CDR3nt: TGTGCCAGCAGCTCGGGTGGGGGCTACACCTTC

j_gene: TRBJ2-7
d_gene: TRBD1
abundance: -
v_gene: TRBV18
CDR3aa: CASSSGQGGSYEQYF
CDR3nt: TGTGCCAGCTCATCTGGACAGGGCGGCTCCTACGAGCAGTACTTC

j_gene: TRBJ2-1
d_gene: TRBD2
abundance: few
v_gene: TRBV9
CDR3aa: CASSVGPGGERTTHNEQFF
CDR3nt: TGTGCCAGCAGCGTAGGTCCGGGGGGGGAAAGGACGACTCACAATGAGCAGTTCTTC

j_gene: TRBJ1-1
d_gene: -
abundance: -
v_gene: TRBV28
CDR3aa: CASSLPVNTEAFF
CDR3nt: TGTGCCAGCAGTTTGCCGGTGAACACTGAAGCTTTCTTT

j_gene: TRBJ2-3
d_gene: TRBD2
abundance: few
v_gene: TRBV30
CDR3aa: CAWRNLGLGTDTQYF
CDR3nt: TGTGCCTGGAGGAACCTGGGACTAGGGACAGATACGCAGTATTTT

j_gene: TRBJ2-3
d_gene: TRBD2
abundance: few
v_gene: TRBV9
CDR3aa: CASSQRLAGVDTQYF
CDR3nt: TGTGCCAGCAGCCAGAGACTAGCGGGAGTGGATACGCAGTATTTT

j_gene: TRBJ2-1
d_gene: TRBD2
abundance: -
v_gene: TRBV12-5
CDR3aa: CASGFSGSRNNEQFF
CDR3nt: TGTGCTAGTGGTTTTAGCGGGAGTAGGAACAATGAGCAGTTCTTC

j_gene: TRBJ1-1
d_gene: -
abundance: few
v_gene: TRBV6-5
CDR3aa: CASSLGALNTEAFF
CDR3nt: TGTGCCAGCAGCCTGGGGGCCCTGAACACTGAAGCTTTCTTT

j_gene: TRBJ1-1
d_gene: TRBD1
abundance: few
v_gene: TRBV28
CDR3aa: CASRPGTGNTEAFF
CDR3nt: TGTGCCAGCAGGCCCGGGACAGGGAACACTGAAGCTTTCTTT

j_gene: TRBJ2-1
d_gene: -
abundance: few
v_gene: TRBV20-1
CDR3aa: CSASRTLEQFF
CDR3nt: TGCAGTGCGTCCCGGACTCTTGAGCAGTTCTTC

j_gene: TRBJ2-7
d_gene: -
abundance: -
v_gene: TRBV9
CDR3aa: CASSVGLASNSYEQYF
CDR3nt: TGTGCCAGCAGCGTAGGTCTAGCCTCGAACTCCTACGAGCAGTACTTC

j_gene: TRBJ2-2
d_gene: TRBD2
abundance: few
v_gene: TRBV7-9
CDR3aa: CASSARGVNTGELFF
CDR3nt: TGTGCCAGCAGTGCCCGGGGGGTGAACACCGGGGAGCTGTTTTTT

j_gene: TRBJ2-7
d_gene: TRBD2
abundance: few
v_gene: TRBV7-2
CDR3aa: CASSPRGGYEQYF
CDR3nt: TGTGCCAGCAGCCCCCGGGGGGGTTACGAGCAGTACTTC

j_gene: TRBJ2-2
d_gene: -
abundance: -
v_gene: TRBV30
CDR3aa: CAWSELVGEGGELFF
CDR3nt: TGTGCCTGGAGTGAATTAGTGGGAGAGGGCGGGGAGCTGTTTTTT

j_gene: TRBJ2-7
d_gene: -
abundance: few
v_gene: TRBV29-1
CDR3aa: CSVELQGRYEQYF
CDR3nt: TGCAGCGTTGAATTACAGGGGAGGTACGAGCAGTACTTC

j_gene: TRBJ2-6
d_gene: -
abundance: -
v_gene: TRBV4-3
CDR3aa: CASSPSPGENANVLTF
CDR3nt: TGCGCCAGCAGCCCCTCCCCAGGGGAGAATGCCAACGTCCTGACTTTC

j_gene: TRBJ2-1
d_gene: TRBD2
abundance: few
v_gene: TRBV19
CDR3aa: CASRSSSGWVEQFF
CDR3nt: TGTGCCAGTAGATCGTCTAGCGGATGGGTTGAGCAGTTCTTC

j_gene: TRBJ2-3
d_gene: TRBD1
abundance: few
v_gene: TRBV7-2
CDR3aa: CASSSTGVDTQYF
CDR3nt: TGTGCCAGCAGCTCGACAGGGGTAGATACGCAGTATTTT

j_gene: TRBJ1-5
d_gene: TRBD1
abundance: few
v_gene: TRBV18
CDR3aa: CASSPNRGESQPQHF
CDR3nt: TGTGCCAGCTCACCAAACAGGGGTGAAAGTCAGCCCCAGCATTTT

j_gene: TRBJ1-3
d_gene: -
abundance: few
v_gene: TRBV5-4
CDR3aa: CASSQETGISGNTIYF
CDR3nt: TGTGCCAGCAGCCAAGAAACGGGGATTTCTGGAAACACCATATATTTT

j_gene: TRBJ2-1
d_gene: TRBD2
abundance: -
v_gene: TRBV7-2
CDR3aa: CASSPRTAGVYEQFF
CDR3nt: TGTGCCAGCAGCCCGAGGACTGCGGGAGTTTATGAGCAGTTCTTC

j_gene: TRBJ2-7
d_gene: TRBD1
abundance: few
v_gene: TRBV18
CDR3aa: CASSSSGQDYEQYF
CDR3nt: TGTGCCAGCTCATCCTCGGGACAGGACTACGAGCAGTACTTC

j_gene: TRBJ2-2
d_gene: TRBD1
abundance: few
v_gene: TRBV30
CDR3aa: CAWSRGQGASGELFF
CDR3nt: TGTGCCTGGAGTAGGGGTCAGGGGGCTTCCGGGGAGCTGTTTTTT

j_gene: TRBJ2-1
d_gene: TRBD2
abundance: few
v_gene: TRBV7-8
CDR3aa: CASSPRTSGRVYNEQFF
CDR3nt: TGTGCCAGCAGCCCCCGGACTAGCGGGAGGGTTTACAATGAGCAGTTCTTC

j_gene: TRBJ1-4
d_gene: TRBD1
abundance: -
v_gene: TRBV28
CDR3aa: CASSSRGLKLFF
CDR3nt: TGTGCCAGCAGTTCCAGGGGGTTAAAACTGTTTTTT

j_gene: TRBJ1-3
d_gene: TRBD1
abundance: few
v_gene: TRBV7-2
CDR3aa: CASSTGTGYGNTIYF
CDR3nt: TGTGCCAGCAGCACCGGGACAGGGTACGGGAACACCATATATTTT

j_gene: TRBJ2-1
d_gene: TRBD1
abundance: few
v_gene: TRBV7-9
CDR3aa: CASSSEVTGSEQFF
CDR3nt: TGTGCCAGCAGCTCAGAAGTGACAGGGTCGGAGCAGTTCTTC

j_gene: TRBJ2-1
d_gene: -
abundance: -
v_gene: TRBV6-5
CDR3aa: CASSYGRYEQFF
CDR3nt: TGTGCCAGCAGTTATGGGCGTTATGAGCAGTTCTTC

j_gene: TRBJ2-5
d_gene: TRBD2
abundance: few
v_gene: TRBV19
CDR3aa: CASSTRAAGVTKTQYF
CDR3nt: TGTGCCAGTAGTACCCGGGCGGCGGGAGTCACGAAGACCCAGTACTTC

j_gene: TRBJ1-4
d_gene: -
abundance: -
v_gene: TRBV7-2
CDR3aa: CASSLDPGLVEKLFF
CDR3nt: TGTGCCAGCAGCTTAGATCCGGGACTTGTTGAAAAACTGTTTTTT

j_gene: TRBJ2-7
d_gene: -
abundance: few
v_gene: TRBV9
CDR3aa: CASSAGAQRHEQYF
CDR3nt: TGTGCCAGCAGCGCAGGGGCCCAACGGCACGAGCAGTACTTC

j_gene: TRBJ2-5
d_gene: -
abundance: few
v_gene: TRBV7-9
CDR3aa: CASSAPGTQYF
CDR3nt: TGTGCCAGCAGCGCACCGGGGACCCAGTACTTC

j_gene: TRBJ2-1
d_gene: TRBD2
abundance: few
v_gene: TRBV28
CDR3aa: CASSQGTSISYNEQFF
CDR3nt: TGTGCCAGCAGTCAGGGGACTAGCATCTCCTACAATGAGCAGTTCTTC

j_gene: TRBJ2-1
d_gene: TRBD2
abundance: few
v_gene: TRBV4-2
CDR3aa: CASSTSSGKYNEQFF
CDR3nt: TGTGCCAGCAGCACTTCTAGCGGTAAATACAATGAGCAGTTCTTC

j_gene: TRBJ1-1
d_gene: -
abundance: -
v_gene: TRBV4-1
CDR3aa: CASSQGQVNTEAFF
CDR3nt: TGCGCCAGCAGCCAAGGACAGGTGAACACTGAAGCTTTCTTT

j_gene: TRBJ2-1
d_gene: TRBD2
abundance: few
v_gene: TRBV29-1
CDR3aa: CSVWTGTSGVNEQFF
CDR3nt: TGCAGCGTGTGGACCGGGACTAGCGGGGTCAATGAGCAGTTCTTC

j_gene: TRBJ2-3
d_gene: -
abundance: few
v_gene: TRBV30
CDR3aa: CAWSRTLSTDTQYF
CDR3nt: TGTGCCTGGAGCCGGACACTAAGCACAGATACGCAGTATTTT

j_gene: TRBJ1-2
d_gene: -
abundance: -
v_gene: TRBV30
CDR3aa: CASWAGARGYTF
CDR3nt: TGTGCCTCCTGGGCGGGGGCGCGAGGCTACACCTTC

j_gene: TRBJ1-4
d_gene: -
abundance: -
v_gene: TRBV6-6
CDR3aa: CASSKQGGNEKLFF
CDR3nt: TGTGCCAGCAGTAAACAGGGCGGTAATGAAAAACTGTTTTTT

j_gene: TRBJ2-3
d_gene: TRBD1
abundance: few
v_gene: TRBV7-3
CDR3aa: CASSLTPIRDPGQRTDTQYF
CDR3nt: TGTGCCAGCAGCTTAACTCCAATTAGAGACCCGGGACAGCGCACAGATACGCAGTATTTT

j_gene: TRBJ2-2
d_gene: -
abundance: few
v_gene: TRBV4-2
CDR3aa: CASSQVVRDAGELFF
CDR3nt: TGTGCCAGCAGCCAAGTTGTCAGGGATGCCGGGGAGCTGTTTTTT

j_gene: TRBJ2-3
d_gene: TRBD2
abundance: -
v_gene: TRBV7-3
CDR3aa: CASSPGLAVSTDTQYF
CDR3nt: TGTGCCAGCAGCCCCGGACTAGCGGTTAGCACAGATACGCAGTATTTT

j_gene: TRBJ2-3
d_gene: -
abundance: few
v_gene: TRBV7-2
CDR3aa: CASSSLGDTQYF
CDR3nt: TGTGCCAGCAGCTCCCTGGGCGATACGCAGTATTTT

j_gene: TRBJ2-7
d_gene: TRBD2
abundance: -
v_gene: TRBV10-3
CDR3aa: CAISDPTARGGYEQYF
CDR3nt: TGTGCCATCAGTGACCCTACCGCACGCGGGGGCTACGAGCAGTACTTC